The clone carrying this T cell receptor (beta chain) showed up just a few times. Its antigen is currently unknown. The CDR3 is made up of 14 amino acids. CDR1 and CDR2 (germline): LNHDA, SQIVND (reference sequence). Trimming took 6 bases from V and 2 from J; bases not matched to a gene: 2. Primers for the PCR totalled 60 Vbeta and 13 Jbeta. TCRdb keeps only in-frame clones here, not all; method: immunoSEQ multiplex PCR. The sample holds roughly 150,000 clones; 76% are singletons and the top ten take 2.5% to 3.5%. The sample originates from a study of cytomegalovirus exposure and HLA in healthy donors. Whole-study results and caveats: Some V segments, TRBV6-2 and TRBV6-3 among them, were indistinguishable and were therefore excluded.

The gene calls are TRBV19 and TRBJ2-2, with 8 positions matching TRBD2. The receptor's source is a middle-aged man in good health and CMV-seronegative. The source material was PBMCs. DNA of the CDR3: TGTGCCAGTAGGGGACTAGAAAACACCGGGGAGCTGTTTTTT. It translates to CASRGLENTGELFF.